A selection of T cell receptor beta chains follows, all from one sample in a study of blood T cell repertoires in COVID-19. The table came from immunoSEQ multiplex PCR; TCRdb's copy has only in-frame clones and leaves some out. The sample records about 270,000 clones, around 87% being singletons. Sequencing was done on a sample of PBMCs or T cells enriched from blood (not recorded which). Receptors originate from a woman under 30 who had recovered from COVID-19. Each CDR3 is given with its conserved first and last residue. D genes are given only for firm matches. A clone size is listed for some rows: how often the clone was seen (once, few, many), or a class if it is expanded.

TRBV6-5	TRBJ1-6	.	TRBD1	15	TGTGCCAGCAGCTACTCGGGACAGCCTAATTCACCCCTCCACTTT	CASSYSGQPNSPLHF
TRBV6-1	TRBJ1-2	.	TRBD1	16	TGTGCCAGCAGTGCCGCCATGACAGGGGCGAGCTATGGCTACACCTTC	CASSAAMTGASYGYTF
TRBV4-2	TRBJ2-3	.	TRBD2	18	TGTGCCAGCAGCCAACCTTTTTCCCCGGGACTAGCAACAGATACGCAGTATTTT	CASSQPFSPGLATDTQYF
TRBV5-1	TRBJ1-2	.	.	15	TGCGCCAGCAGCTTGGCCCCAGGGGTTAACTATGGCTACACCTTC	CASSLAPGVNYGYTF
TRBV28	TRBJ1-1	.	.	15	TGTGCCAGCAGTTTTCAATGGGGCATGAACACTGAAGCTTTCTTT	CASSFQWGMNTEAFF
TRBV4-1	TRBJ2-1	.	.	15	TGCGCCAGCAGCCAAGAGGGACTTTCCGGAGGTGAGCAGTTCTTC	CASSQEGLSGGEQFF
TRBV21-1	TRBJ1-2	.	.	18	TGTGCCAGCAGCAACCGTTGGGACAGCAAGATTGGGAACTATGGCTACACCTTC	CASSNRWDSKIGNYGYTF
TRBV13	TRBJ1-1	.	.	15	TGTGCCAGCAGCGTCTACAGGGTGGAGGACACTGAAGCTTTCTTT	CASSVYRVEDTEAFF
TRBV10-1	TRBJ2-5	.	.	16	TGCGCCAGCAGTGAGTCGGAGGGACAGCGAAAAGAGACCCAGTACTTC	CASSESEGQRKETQYF
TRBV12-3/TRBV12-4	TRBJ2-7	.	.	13	TGTGCCAGCAGCCCGTTCTCTTCCTACGAGCAGTACTTC	CASSPFSSYEQYF
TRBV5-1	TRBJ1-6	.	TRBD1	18	TGCGCCAGCAGCGATTCCGGGACAGGGATCTCCTATAATTCACCCCTCCACTTT	CASSDSGTGISYNSPLHF
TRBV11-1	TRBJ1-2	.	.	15	TGTGCCAGCAGACCCAGGGGCAACCCCAACTATGGCTACACCTTC	CASRPRGNPNYGYTF
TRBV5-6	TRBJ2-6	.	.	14	TGTGCCAGCAGCATACGGGCTGGGGCCAACGTCCTGACTTTC	CASSIRAGANVLTF
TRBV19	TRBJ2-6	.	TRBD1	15	TGTGCCAGTAGTACAACAGGGGCAGGGGCCAACGTCCTGACTTTC	CASSTTGAGANVLTF
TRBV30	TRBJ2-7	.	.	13	TGTGCCTGGAGTGTAGTTCCGGGCTACGAGCAGTACTTC	CAWSVVPGYEQYF
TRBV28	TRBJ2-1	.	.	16	TGTGCCAGCAGTTTATGGGGTCGGGGGGCGCGCAATGAGCAGTTCTTC	CASSLWGRGARNEQFF
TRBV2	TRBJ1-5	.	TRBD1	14	TGTGCCAGCAGGACAGGGTGGAGCAATCAGCCCCAGCATTTT	CASRTGWSNQPQHF
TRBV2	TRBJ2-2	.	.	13	TGTGCCAGCAGTGAACCGCGCACCGGGGAGCTGTTTTTT	CASSEPRTGELFF
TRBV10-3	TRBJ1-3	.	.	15	TGTGCCATCAGAGAAGACAGTAACTCTGGAAACACCATATATTTT	CAIREDSNSGNTIYF
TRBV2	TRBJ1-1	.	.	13	TGTGCCAGCAGTGAGGAGGGGAACACTGAAGCTTTCTTT	CASSEEGNTEAFF
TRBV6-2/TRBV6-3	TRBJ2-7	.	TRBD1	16	TGTGCCAGCAGCCGCCCCGGGACAGGGTATTTGTACGAGCAGTACTTC	CASSRPGTGYLYEQYF
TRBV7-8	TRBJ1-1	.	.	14	TGTGCCAGCAGCCCTGACAGCTCTAACACTGAAGCTTTCTTT	CASSPDSSNTEAFF
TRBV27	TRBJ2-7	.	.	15	TGTGCCAGCAGCCGAGGGGGGACAGCCATCTACGAGCAGTACTTC	CASSRGGTAIYEQYF
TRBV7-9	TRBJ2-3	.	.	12	TGTGCCAGCAGCTTAGATCGAGATACGCAGTATTTT	CASSLDRDTQYF
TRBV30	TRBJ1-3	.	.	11	TGTGCCTGGAGCGGGGGAAACACCATATATTTT	CAWSGGNTIYF
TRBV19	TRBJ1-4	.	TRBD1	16	TGTGCCAGTAGTATAGAACAGGGGCGCGGTGATGAAAAACTGTTTTTT	CASSIEQGRGDEKLFF
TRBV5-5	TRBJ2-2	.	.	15	TGTGCCAGCAGCTTGGTAGGGGCCATAACCGGGGAGCTGTTTTTT	CASSLVGAITGELFF
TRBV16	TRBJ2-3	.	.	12	TGTGCCAGCAGCCAAAGCCGGGATACGCAGTATTTT	CASSQSRDTQYF
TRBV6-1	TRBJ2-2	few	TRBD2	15	TGTGCCAGCAGTGAAGCTAGCGGGGGGCCCGGGGAGCTGTTTTTT	CASSEASGGPGELFF
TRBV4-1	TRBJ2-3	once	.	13	TGCGCCAGCAGCCTAGTGTTCACAGATACGCAGTATTTT	CASSLVFTDTQYF
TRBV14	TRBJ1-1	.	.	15	TGTGCCAGCAGCCAAAGGACCGGGAGGAACACTGAAGCTTTCTTT	CASSQRTGRNTEAFF
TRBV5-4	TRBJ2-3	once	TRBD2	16	TGTGCCAGCAGCCAGCGGACTAGCGGAAACACAGATACGCAGTATTTT	CASSQRTSGNTDTQYF
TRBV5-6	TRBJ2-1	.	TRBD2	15	TGTGCCAGCAGCAAATTACAAGCAGGGAGGGATGAGCAGTTCTTC	CASSKLQAGRDEQFF
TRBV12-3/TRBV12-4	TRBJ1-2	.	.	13	TGTGCCAGCAGCCCCCACAGGCTATGGGGCTACACCTTC	CASSPHRLWGYTF
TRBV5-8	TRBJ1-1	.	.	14	TGTGCCAGCAGCTTGGTCCCGGGGAACACTGAAGCTTTCTTT	CASSLVPGNTEAFF
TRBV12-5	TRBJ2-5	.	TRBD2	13	TGTGCTAGTGGTTTGGGACTAGCAGAGACCCAGTACTTC	CASGLGLAETQYF
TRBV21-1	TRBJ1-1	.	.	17	TGTGCCAGCAGGCCCGGGACAGGGGAAGAATTGTGCACTGAAGCTTTCTTT	CASRPGTGEELCTEAFF
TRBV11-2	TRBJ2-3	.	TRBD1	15	TGTGCCAGCAGCTTAAAAGCAGGGGGCGCAGATACGCAGTATTTT	CASSLKAGGADTQYF
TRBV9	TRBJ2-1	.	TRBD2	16	TGTGCCAGCAGCGGCCCAGCGGGGGGCTTATACAATGAGCAGTTCTTC	CASSGPAGGLYNEQFF
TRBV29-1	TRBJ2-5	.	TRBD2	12	TGCAGCGCCGCCGGGGGGGTTGAGACCCAGTACTTC	CSAAGGVETQYF
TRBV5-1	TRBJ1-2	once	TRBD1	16	TGCGCCAGCAGCCTCGGAGGGGGACAGGCCTCCTATGGCTACACCTTC	CASSLGGGQASYGYTF
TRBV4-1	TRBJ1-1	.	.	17	TGCGCCAGCAGCCAGTCCCCCACACAGGGACTGAACACTGAAGCTTTCTTT	CASSQSPTQGLNTEAFF
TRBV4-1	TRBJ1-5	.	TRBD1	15	TGCGCCAGCAGCCACCGGGACAGCAACAATCAGCCCCAGCATTTT	CASSHRDSNNQPQHF
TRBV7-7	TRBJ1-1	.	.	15	TGTGCTAGCAGCTTATCAGGGAAGGTGAGCACTGAAGCTTTCTTT	CASSLSGKVSTEAFF
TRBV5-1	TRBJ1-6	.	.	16	TGCGCCAGCAGCTTGAAGGACAACGGTGGCAATTCACCCCTCCACTTT	CASSLKDNGGNSPLHF
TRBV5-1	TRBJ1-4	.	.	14	TGCGCCAGCAGCTTGGACGGGGTGAATGAAAAACTGTTTTTT	CASSLDGVNEKLFF
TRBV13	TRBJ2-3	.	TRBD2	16	TGTGCCAGCAGCTTACCGAGCGGGGGGGTCACAGATACGCAGTATTTT	CASSLPSGGVTDTQYF
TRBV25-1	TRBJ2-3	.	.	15	TGTGCCAGCAGTGAAGCCCTAGCGAATACAGATACGCAGTATTTT	CASSEALANTDTQYF
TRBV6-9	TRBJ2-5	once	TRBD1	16	TGTGCCAGCTTTTTAGGGACAGGGGCGTACCAAGAGACCCAGTACTTC	CASFLGTGAYQETQYF
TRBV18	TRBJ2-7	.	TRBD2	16	TGTGCCAGCTCACCCGAGGGGACTAGCGGGGCCTACGAGCAGTACTTC	CASSPEGTSGAYEQYF
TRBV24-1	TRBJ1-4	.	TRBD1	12	TGTGCCACCACCGGGGACAGTGAAAAACTGTTTTTT	CATTGDSEKLFF
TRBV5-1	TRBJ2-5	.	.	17	TGCGCCAGCAGCTTGGCTCGGGAGGGGGCGAGTGAAGAGACCCAGTACTTC	CASSLAREGASEETQYF
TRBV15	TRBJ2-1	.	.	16	TGTGCCACCAGCAAGGGGGTAGGGCGGACCTACAATGAGCAGTTCTTC	CATSKGVGRTYNEQFF
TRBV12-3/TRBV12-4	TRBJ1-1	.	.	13	TGTGCCAGCAGATATCGCGGGGGGCGTGAAGCTTTCTTT	CASRYRGGREAFF
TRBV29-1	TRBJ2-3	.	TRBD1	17	TGCAGCGTCCAGGGGACAGGGGTTAAGGGAAGCACAGATACGCAGTATTTT	CSVQGTGVKGSTDTQYF
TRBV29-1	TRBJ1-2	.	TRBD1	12	TGCAGCGTTTACAGGGGACTCTCTGGCTACACCTTC	CSVYRGLSGYTF
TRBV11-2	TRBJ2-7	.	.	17	TGTGCCAGCAGCTTAGGTGCGGGTGCTAGCCCCTACTACGAGCAGTACTTC	CASSLGAGASPYYEQYF